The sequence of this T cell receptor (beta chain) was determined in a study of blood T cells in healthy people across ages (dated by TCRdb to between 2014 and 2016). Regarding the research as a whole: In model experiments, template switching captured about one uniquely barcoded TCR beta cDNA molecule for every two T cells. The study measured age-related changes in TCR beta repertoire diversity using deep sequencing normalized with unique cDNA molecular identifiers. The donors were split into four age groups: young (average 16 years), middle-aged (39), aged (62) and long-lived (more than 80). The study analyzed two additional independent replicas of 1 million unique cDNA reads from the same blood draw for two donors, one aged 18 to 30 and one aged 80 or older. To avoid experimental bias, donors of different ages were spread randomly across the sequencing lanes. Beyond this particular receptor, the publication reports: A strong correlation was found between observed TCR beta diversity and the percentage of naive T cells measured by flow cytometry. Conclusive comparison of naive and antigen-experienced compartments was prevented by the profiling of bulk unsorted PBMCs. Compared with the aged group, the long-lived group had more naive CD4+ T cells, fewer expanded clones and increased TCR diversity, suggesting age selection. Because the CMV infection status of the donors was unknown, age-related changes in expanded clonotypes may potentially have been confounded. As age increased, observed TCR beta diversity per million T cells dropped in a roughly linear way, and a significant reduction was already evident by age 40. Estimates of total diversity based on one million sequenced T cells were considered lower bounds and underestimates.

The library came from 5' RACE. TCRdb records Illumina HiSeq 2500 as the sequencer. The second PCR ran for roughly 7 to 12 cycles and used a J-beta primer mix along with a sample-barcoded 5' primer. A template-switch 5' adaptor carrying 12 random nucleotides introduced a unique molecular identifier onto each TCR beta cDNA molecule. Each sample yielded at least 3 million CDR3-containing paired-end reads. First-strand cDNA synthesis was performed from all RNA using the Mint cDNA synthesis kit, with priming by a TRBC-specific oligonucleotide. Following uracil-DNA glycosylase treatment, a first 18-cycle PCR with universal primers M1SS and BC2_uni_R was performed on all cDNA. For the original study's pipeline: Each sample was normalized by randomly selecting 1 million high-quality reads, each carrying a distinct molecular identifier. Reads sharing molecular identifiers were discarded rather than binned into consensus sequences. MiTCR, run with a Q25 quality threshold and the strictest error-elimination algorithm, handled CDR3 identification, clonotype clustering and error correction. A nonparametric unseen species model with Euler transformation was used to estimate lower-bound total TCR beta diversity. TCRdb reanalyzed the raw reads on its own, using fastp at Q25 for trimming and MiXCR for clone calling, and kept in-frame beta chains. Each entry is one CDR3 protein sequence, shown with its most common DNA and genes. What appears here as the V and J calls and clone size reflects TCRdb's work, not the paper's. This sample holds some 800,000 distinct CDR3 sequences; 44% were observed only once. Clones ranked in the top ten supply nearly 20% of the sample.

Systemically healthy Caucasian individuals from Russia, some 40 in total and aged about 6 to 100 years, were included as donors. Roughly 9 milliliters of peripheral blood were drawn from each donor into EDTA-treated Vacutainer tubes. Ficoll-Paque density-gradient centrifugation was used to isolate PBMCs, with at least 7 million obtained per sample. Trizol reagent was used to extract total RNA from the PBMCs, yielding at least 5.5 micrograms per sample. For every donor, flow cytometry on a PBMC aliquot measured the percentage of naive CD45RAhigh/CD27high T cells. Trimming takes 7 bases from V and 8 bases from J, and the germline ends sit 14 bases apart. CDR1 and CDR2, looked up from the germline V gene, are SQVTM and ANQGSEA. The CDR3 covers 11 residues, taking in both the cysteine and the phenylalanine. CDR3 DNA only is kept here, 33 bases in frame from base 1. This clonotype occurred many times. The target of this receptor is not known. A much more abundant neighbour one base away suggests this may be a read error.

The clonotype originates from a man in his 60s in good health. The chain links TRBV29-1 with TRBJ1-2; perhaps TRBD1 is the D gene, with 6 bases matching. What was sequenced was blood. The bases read TGCAGCGGTGAGGGGGAAAGGGGCTACACCTTC. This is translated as CSGEGERGYTF.